These 16 T cell receptor beta chains were all obtained from the same sample, sequenced in a study of OX40 agonist ivuxolimab in advanced cancers. Sequencing was performed with immunoSEQ multiplex PCR; in TCRdb, only in-frame clones are kept and a portion is missing. The sample has tens of thousands of clones; approximately 91% are singletons. The source material was CD4+ or CD8+ T cells sorted from blood, sampled in a trial of the OX40 agonist ivuxolimab. All receptors come from an adult with an advanced solid tumor such as melanoma, head and neck, liver or kidney cancer.

This chain links TRBV5-4 with TRBJ2-7; D gene ambiguous. The CDR3 spans 12 residues. V was cut by 0 bases and J by 6 bases, with 7 bases left in between. The germline V gene has CDR1 SGHNT and CDR2 YYREEE (reference sequence). CDR3 bases: TGTGCCAGCAGCTTGGGGGGAACCGAGCAGTACGTC. It yields the protein CASSLGGTEQYV.

The chain uses TRBV21-1 and TRBJ2-1; the table's TRBD1 call for D was not verified on the DNA. TRBV21-1 is a known pseudogene. This CDR3 has 16 amino acids. The CDR3 reads CASSKGRGLRYNEQFF. CDR3 nucleotides: TGTGCCAGCAGCAAAGGTAGGGGGTTGCGGTACAATGAGCAGTTCTTC.

The gene calls are TRBV2 and TRBJ2-3; TRBD1 is a possible D gene (5 bases). The CDR3 contains 15 residues. V lost 7 bases to trimming and J lost 3 bases, with 17 bases between them. Germline-derived CDR1 and CDR2 are SNHLY and FYNNEI. The CDR3 coding sequence is TGTGCCAGCACGCCTTGGGCAGGGAAGACAGATACGCAGTATTTT. This translates into CASTPWAGKTDTQYF.

The chain uses TRBV7-2 and TRBJ2-7; 9 bases align to TRBD2. J lost 3 bases, V lost 5 bases, and 5 bases had no gene match. The CDR3 has 14 amino acids. CDR1 and CDR2 (germline): SGHTA, FQGNSA. Here the CDR3 DNA reads TGTGCCAGCAGCCTGCCGACTAGCGGCTACGAGCAGTACTTC. It is translated as CASSLPTSGYEQYF.

This clone appeared a single time. The V call is TRBV6-5, the J call TRBJ2-1; D is undetermined. The germline V gene encodes CDR1 MNHEY and CDR2 SVGAGI. The CDR3 is made up of 15 amino acids. Between the trimmed V and J ends, which lost 2 bases and 0 bases, there was a span of 8 bases. The CDR3 coding sequence is TGTGCCAGCAGTTACGGCAGGAGCTCCTACAATGAGCAGTTCTTC. Translated: CASSYGRSSYNEQFF.

The CDR3, as DNA: TGTGCCACCAGCAGAGTGGAAAGGACAGGGGTAAACTACGAGCAGTACTTC. Its translation is CATSRVERTGVNYEQYF. The chain has TRBV15 and TRBJ2-7; 9 bases map to TRBD1. The CDR3 is 17 residues long. Trimming took 1 base from V and 3 from J; bases not matched to a gene: 10. CDR1 and CDR2 (germline): LNHNV, YYDKDF (reference sequence). The full variable domain, rest sourced from reference TRBV15 and TRBJ2-7, is DAMVIQNPRYQVTQFGKPVTLSCSQTLNHNVMYWYQQKSSQAPKLLFHYYDKDFNNEADTPDNFQSRRPNTSFCFLDIRSPGLGDTAMYLCATSRVERTGVNYEQYFGPGTRLTVT.

This sequence joins TRBV27 and TRBJ1-2; D may be TRBD1 (5 bases). CDR1 and CDR2 (germline): MNHEY, SMNVEV (reference sequence). Trimming removed 3 bases at V and 7 bases at J, with 12 bases between. The CDR3 consists of 13 residues. This chain's CDR3 is CASSFTGRAGYTF. The CDR3 nucleotides read TGTGCCAGCAGTTTTACAGGCAGGGCTGGCTACACCTTC.

The chain combines TRBV10-1 with TRBJ1-1; possible D gene TRBD1, 5 bases. This CDR3 region has 12 residues. Germline values: CDR1 WNHNN, CDR2 SYGVQD (reference sequence). With 10 bases removed from V and 7 bases from J, the gap between germline ends came to 16 bases. CDR3 protein: CATGGGRHEAFF. The CDR3 DNA sequence: TGCGCCACCGGCGGGGGGAGGCATGAAGCTTTCTTT.

V gene TRBV19 combines with J gene TRBJ1-2, with D maybe TRBD1 (5 bases). Between the trimmed V and J ends, which lost 5 bases and 4 bases, there was a span of 11 bases. This CDR3 is 13 amino acids long. Germline loops: CDR1 LNHDA, CDR2 SQIVND (reference sequence). The CDR3 coding sequence is TGTGCCAGTAGTCTCGGGGGATTCTATGGCTACACCTTC. Its protein product is CASSLGGFYGYTF.

This sequence joins TRBV19 and TRBJ1-1; 9 nucleotides agree with TRBD1. The germline CDR1 and CDR2 sequences are LNHDA and SQIVND (reference sequence). This CDR3 region has 16 residues. Trimming cost V 3 bases and J 4 bases; bases outside gene matches: 9. DNA for the CDR3: TGTGCCAGTAGTATTCTTGCGGGACAGGGTTCCACTGAAGCTTTCTTT. It encodes CASSILAGQGSTEAFF.

The genes are TRBV25-1 and TRBJ2-3, with 10 bases fitting TRBD2. V was clipped by 0 bases and J by 6 bases; unmatched bases: 9. Per the germline V gene, CDR1 is MGHDK and CDR2 is SYGVNS. This CDR3 spans 17 amino acids. DNA of the CDR3: TGTGCCAGCAGTGAATATTATTTCAGCGGGAGGGCCGATACGCAGTATTTT. Its translation is CASSEYYFSGRADTQYF.

V is TRBV28 and J is TRBJ2-7, with a tentative D call TRBD2 (5 bases). Trimming removed 4 bases from V and 1 base from J, with 11 bases in between. CDR3 length equals 14 residues. Looked up from germline, CDR1 is MDHEN and CDR2 is SYDVKM. CDR3 in amino acids: CASSWVRGSYEQYF. The CDR3 nucleotides are TGTGCCAGCAGTTGGGTACGGGGTTCCTACGAGCAGTACTTC.

The J gene is TRBJ2-1, the V gene TRBV11-2; D possibly corresponds to TRBD2 (5 bases). The V gene lost 4 bases and the J gene lost 6 bases, with 10 bases spanning the gap. Germline values: CDR1 SGHAT, CDR2 FQNNGV. The CDR3 has 13 residues. CDR3 nucleotide sequence: TGTGCCAGCAGCTCGGGGATAATCAATGAGCAGTTCTTC. This sequence encodes CASSSGIINEQFF.

The chain carries TRBV6-5 and TRBJ1-5, with 8 bases aligning to TRBD1. From germline, CDR1 is MNHEY and CDR2 SVGAGI. The CDR3 runs to 15 residues. The junction had 6 bases not matched to a gene; V was cut back by 6 bases and J by 2 bases. The CDR3 protein is CASSLGQGGNQPQHF. CDR3 nucleotides: TGTGCCAGCAGCTTAGGACAGGGAGGCAATCAGCCCCAGCATTTT.

This chain connects TRBV29-1 to TRBJ2-7; a possible D gene is TRBD1 (5 bases). The germline CDR1 and CDR2 sequences are SQVTM and ANQGSEA. V shed 6 bases and J shed 7 bases, with 19 bases lying between them. The CDR3 runs 13 residues. The CDR3 DNA reads as TGCAGCGTCCCACCCCAGGACCCAGGGGAGCAGTACGTC. This sequence encodes CSVPPQDPGEQYV.

The chain employs TRBV19 and TRBJ1-5, with a possible D match to TRBD1 (6 bases). This CDR3 has 15 amino acids. Trimming left V 1 base short and J 4 bases short, with 11 bases between. Germline-derived CDR1 and CDR2 are LNHDA and SQIVND (reference sequence). CDR3 DNA sequence: TGTGCCAGTAGTATAGGGGGAGGGGGGAATCAGCCCCAGCATTTT. It encodes CASSIGGGGNQPQHF. Full variable domain (rest looked up from reference TRBV19 and TRBJ1-5): DGGITQSPKYLFRKEGQNVTLSCEQNLNHDAMYWYRQDPGQGLRLIYYSQIVNDFQKGDIAEGYSVSREKKESFPLTVTSAQKNPTAFYLCASSIGGGGNQPQHFGDGTRLSIL.